Below are 18 T cell receptor beta chains sequenced from a single sample in a study of cytomegalovirus exposure and HLA in healthy donors. Some clones are missing from TCRdb's copy, which holds only in-frame ones; the method was immunoSEQ multiplex PCR. The table has fewer than 350,000 clones, 70% to 90% seen once. What was sequenced was PBMCs. These receptor sequences come from a woman aged 18 to 35 in good health and CMV-seronegative.

The CDR3 reads CASSLRGGRNSPLHF. In DNA form, the CDR3 reads TGTGCCAGCAGCTTAAGAGGGGGTCGGAATTCACCCCTCCACTTT. The rearrangement joins TRBV7-3 to TRBJ1-6, with D possibly being TRBD1 (6 bases). The germline V gene encodes CDR1 SGHTA and CDR2 FQGTGA. V lost 1 base and J 7 bases, leaving 11 bases between the germline ends. The CDR3 totals 15 residues.

The chain links TRBV4-2 to TRBJ2-3, with D unclear. The V gene lost 1 base and the J gene lost 1 base, with 6 bases spanning the gap. The germline gives CDR1 LGHNA, CDR2 YNFKEQ. This CDR3 has 14 amino acids. The CDR3 coding sequence is TGTGCCAGCAGCCAAGGAGTTGGCACAGATACGCAGTATTTT. This sequence encodes CASSQGVGTDTQYF.

V usage is TRBV25-1 and J usage is TRBJ2-7; no reliable D call. The length of the CDR3 is 11 residues. Germline values: CDR1 MGHDK, CDR2 SYGVNS. The V end lost 10 bases, the J end lost 0 bases, and 7 bases lay between the germline ends. CDR3 loop: CATVSSYEQYF. CDR3 bases: TGTGCCACCGTTAGCTCCTACGAGCAGTACTTC.

The J gene is TRBJ2-7, the V gene TRBV28, with 8 positions matching TRBD1. Germline assignment: CDR1 MDHEN and CDR2 SYDVKM. CDR3 length: 13 residues. With 8 bases clipped from V and 6 bases from J, the junction kept 9 bases outside the gene matches. The CDR3 spells CASGAGGVSEQYF. The CDR3 DNA sequence: TGTGCCAGCGGGGCAGGGGGCGTTTCCGAGCAGTACTTC. The complete variable domain, with remaining parts taken from reference TRBV28 and TRBJ2-7, reads DVKVTQSSRYLVKRTGEKVFLECVQDMDHENMFWYRQDPGLGLRLIYFSYDVKMKEKGDIPEGYSVSREKKERFSLILESASTNQTSMYLCASGAGGVSEQYFGPGTRLTVT.

The CDR3 nucleotides read TGTGCCAGTAGTATAGGAGAGGCGCTCCAAGAGACCCAGTACTTC. This sequence encodes CASSIGEALQETQYF. The chain carries TRBV19 and TRBJ2-5; D remains ambiguous. Germline CDR1 reads LNHDA; CDR2 reads SQIVND (reference sequence). V lost 1 base to trimming and J lost 1 base, with 10 bases between them. This CDR3 has 15 residues.

V and J are TRBV29-1 and TRBJ1-3; D uncertain. V lost 3 bases to trimming and J lost 4 bases, with 19 bases between them. Germline CDR1 and CDR2: SQVTM and ANQGSEA. This CDR3 is built from 16 residues. The CDR3 spells CSVEGAAPTQGNTIYF. The DNA for the CDR3 is TGCAGCGTTGAGGGCGCAGCCCCAACCCAAGGAAACACCATATATTTT.

The rearrangement links TRBV5-4 to TRBJ1-2; 7 nucleotides match TRBD1. The CDR3 is made up of 17 amino acids. The V gene end was trimmed by 2 bases and the J gene end by 0 bases; junction bases not matched to a gene: 10. The germline V gene encodes CDR1 SGHNT and CDR2 YYREEE (reference sequence). CDR3 sequence (DNA): TGTGCCAGCAGCTTATCAACAGGGGCAACGACTAACTATGGCTACACCTTC. It is translated as CASSLSTGATTNYGYTF.

This sequence joins TRBV28 and TRBJ2-7; 9 bases line up with TRBD1. V lost 6 bases and J lost 5; bases outside the gene matches: 8. Germline CDR1 MDHEN, CDR2 SYDVKM. The CDR3 has 14 amino acids. CDR3: CASRSGTGQNEQYF. The CDR3 DNA sequence: TGTGCCAGCAGGTCCGGGACAGGGCAGAACGAGCAGTACTTC.

This sequence joins TRBV2 and TRBJ2-3, with TRBD1 identical over 7 bases. J lost 10 bases, V lost 1 base, and 11 bases had no gene match. The CDR3 consists of 15 residues. The germline V gene has CDR1 SNHLY and CDR2 FYNNEI. The CDR3 loop reads CASSEDWTGGMSQYF. The CDR3 nucleotides are TGTGCCAGCAGTGAAGATTGGACAGGAGGCATGTCGCAGTATTTT.

This rearrangement joins TRBV10-1 to TRBJ2-1, with TRBD2 identical over 12 bases. The CDR3 runs 14 residues. From germline, CDR1 is WNHNN and CDR2 SYGVQD (reference sequence). J was trimmed by 8 bases and V by 6 bases; bases with no gene match: 5. CDR3 coding DNA: TGCGCCAGCAGCCCTAGCGGGAGGGCCGATGAGCAGTTCTTC. Protein product: CASSPSGRADEQFF.

As to this clone: The same CDR3 arises from other DNA sequences in this sample as well. This chain uses TRBV9 with TRBJ2-7; 10 bases are shared with TRBD1. This CDR3 is built from 15 residues. V trimming: 2 bases; J trimming: 0 bases; junction bases outside the gene matches: 2. CDR1 is SGDLS and CDR2 is YYNGEE in the germline V gene. The CDR3 sequence is CASSVGQGVSYEQYF. The CDR3 bases are TGTGCCAGCAGCGTTGGACAGGGGGTCTCCTACGAGCAGTACTTC.

V and J are TRBV29-1 and TRBJ1-1, with TRBD1 identical over 7 bases. CDR3 length: 13 residues. The ends lost 7 bases at V and 0 bases at J; junction bases unmatched: 5. Germline CDR1 and CDR2: SQVTM and ANQGSEA. CDR3 protein: CSGGGRMNTEAFF. CDR3 nucleotide sequence: TGCAGCGGAGGGGGCCGCATGAACACTGAAGCTTTCTTT.

The V and J genes are TRBV10-3 and TRBJ2-2; D is perhaps TRBD2 (6 bases). Trimming shortened V by 4 bases and J by 5 bases, and 17 bases separated the two germline ends. Germline lookup yields CDR1 ENHRY and CDR2 SYGVKD. The CDR3 is 16 residues long. The CDR3 loop is CAISAPSRTTTGELFF. The CDR3 nucleotides are TGTGCCATCAGTGCTCCAAGCCGGACTACTACCGGGGAGCTGTTTTTT.

The gene calls are TRBV2 and TRBJ2-3; D not certain. Germline V CDR1 and CDR2: SNHLY, FYNNEI. The CDR3 runs to 12 residues. The V end was cut by 11 bases, the J end by 4 bases, with 13 bases between. CDR3 nucleotides: TGTGCCGGCATGAATCGCGCAGATACGCAGTATTTT. Translation: CAGMNRADTQYF.

The chain uses TRBV29-1 and TRBJ2-1; possible D gene TRBD2, 5 bases. Per the germline V gene, CDR1 is SQVTM and CDR2 is ANQGSEA. This CDR3 is 14 amino acids long. Deletions cut 5 bases from V and 7 bases from J, with 18 bases between. CDR3 sequence: CSVRRGAVGNEQFF. CDR3 coding DNA: TGCAGCGTTCGCCGGGGTGCGGTAGGGAATGAGCAGTTCTTC.

The chain combines TRBV4-1 with TRBJ2-7; 8 bases are shared with TRBD1. With 0 bases clipped from V and 0 bases from J, the junction kept 7 bases outside the gene matches. The CDR3 length is 17 residues. Germline V gives CDR1 MGHRA, CDR2 YSYEKL. CDR3 loop: CASSQDYGQGLSYEQYF. The CDR3 DNA reads TGCGCCAGCAGCCAAGATTACGGACAGGGTCTCTCCTACGAGCAGTACTTC.

This chain links TRBV5-5 with TRBJ2-7; 7 positions agree with TRBD2. Per the germline V gene, CDR1 is SGHKS and CDR2 is YYEKEE (reference sequence). The CDR3 runs to 17 residues. Trimming at V came to 4 bases and at J to 2 bases, leaving 15 bases not matched to a gene. CDR3 bases: TGTGCCAGCAGCCCGGGACTAATATCCGTCGGGGCCTACGAGCAGTACTTC. This sequence encodes CASSPGLISVGAYEQYF.

The genes are TRBV6-6 and TRBJ2-1, with TRBD2 identical over 7 bases. Trimming took 0 bases from V and 9 from J; bases not matched to a gene: 8. CDR3 length: 15 amino acids. Germline CDR1 reads MNHNY; CDR2 reads SVGAGI (reference sequence). Here the CDR3 DNA reads TGTGCCAGCAGTTACTCGAGGGGCGGGAGCGCTGAGCAGTTCTTC. Its translation: CASSYSRGGSAEQFF.